A single sample is the source of the 14 T cell receptor beta chains below, sequenced in a study of blood T cells in healthy people across ages (dated by TCRdb to 2014 to 2015). The protocol used for the library was 5' RACE. Sequencing was carried out with an Illumina HiSeq 2500. A second roughly 6 to 11 cycle PCR used a sample-barcoded 5' primer and a J-beta primer mix. The raw public data were reprocessed by TCRdb itself: fastp quality trimming at Q25, MiXCR clonotype calling, in-frame beta chains only. Identical CDR3 protein sequences are pooled into one entry, listed with their most common genes and DNA. The sample data list 540,000 or so distinct CDR3 sequences, and roughly 29% of these were observed just once. The ten biggest clones cover around 20% of the sample. Sequenced sample: blood. The origin of the receptors is a woman between 70 and 85 years old in good health.

There are a few counts of this clonotype. V gene TRBV7-9 combines with J gene TRBJ2-7; D gene uncertain. Per the germline V gene, CDR1 is SEHNR and CDR2 is FQNEAQ (reference sequence). This CDR3 region has 16 residues. Trimming took 3 bases from V and 5 from J, leaving 20 bases between them. CDR3 loop: CASSLSKTGPPDEQYF. The CDR3 DNA reads TGTGCCAGCAGCTTGTCTAAAACGGGCCCACCGGACGAGCAGTACTTC.

The rearrangement links TRBV12-5 to TRBJ1-4; D call uncertain. Germline V gives CDR1 LGHNT, CDR2 FRNRAP. The CDR3 loop spans 16 amino acids. The V end lost 0 bases, the J end lost 5 bases, and 13 bases lay between the germline ends. CDR3 sequence: CASGLVLGSQNEKLFF. The CDR3 DNA follows: TGTGCTAGTGGTTTGGTACTGGGCTCACAGAATGAAAAACTGTTTTTT.

The chain is built from TRBV5-1 and TRBJ2-3; D is possibly TRBD2 (5 bases). V was shortened by 4 bases and J by 6 bases, with 15 bases between the two germline ends. Germline V lookup: CDR1 SGHRS, CDR2 YFSETQ. This CDR3 has 14 residues. The CDR3 DNA reads as TGCGCCAGCAGCAGGTCGACTGAGCGGGATACGCAGTATTTT. The encoded protein is CASSRSTERDTQYF. Together with reference TRBV5-1 and TRBJ2-3, the CDR3 gives the full variable domain: KAGVTQTPRYLIKTRGQQVTLSCSPISGHRSVSWYQQTPGQGLQFLFEYFSETQRNKGNFPGRFSGRQFSNSRSEMNVSTLELGDSALYLCASSRSTERDTQYFGPGTRLTVL.

The chain links TRBV7-3 to TRBJ2-1; 11 bases are shared with TRBD2. The junction had 3 bases not matched to a gene; V was cut back by 5 bases and J by 3 bases. This CDR3 is 15 amino acids long. CDR1 and CDR2 (germline): SGHTA, FQGTGA. The CDR3 DNA sequence: TGTGCCAGCAGCGCGACTAGCGGGGTCTACAATGAGCAGTTCTTC. Amino acid sequence: CASSATSGVYNEQFF.

This clonotype was counted a single time. This chain connects TRBV7-8 to TRBJ2-1, with D perhaps assigned TRBD1 or TRBD2 (5 bases each). The CDR3 has 14 amino acids. V shed 3 bases and J shed 12 bases, with 18 bases lying between them. Germline V gene data show CDR1 as SGHVS and CDR2 as FQNEAQ. The CDR3: CASSLQGTSLGQFF. CDR3 sequence (DNA): TGTGCCAGCAGCTTGCAAGGGACCTCCTTAGGGCAGTTCTTC.

The table lists this clonotype with many counts. The genes are TRBV2 and TRBJ1-1, with 10 bases lining up with TRBD1. The J segment lost 1 base and the V segment lost 3 bases, leaving 2 bases of the junction unmatched. The germline CDR1 and CDR2 sequences are SNHLY and FYNNEI. The CDR3 sequence is 15 residues long. CDR3 in amino acids: CASSDRDRGNTEAFF. CDR3 DNA sequence: TGTGCCAGCAGTGACCGGGACAGGGGGAACACTGAAGCTTTCTTT. Variable domain in full (rest from reference TRBV2 and TRBJ1-1): EPEVTQTPSHQVTQMGQEVILRCVPISNHLYFYWYRQILGQKVEFLVSFYNNEISEKSEIFDDQFSVERPDGSNFTLKIRSTKLEDSAMYFCASSDRDRGNTEAFFGQGTRLTVV.

The J gene is TRBJ2-5, the V gene TRBV15, with 9 bases identical to TRBD2. TRBJ2-7 matches the DNA end more closely, so the J call is doubtful. The V gene's germline CDR1 is LNHNV and CDR2 YYDKDF (reference sequence). The CDR3 runs to 14 residues. The CDR3: CATSRTSGAYEQYF. The CDR3 nucleotides are TGTGCCACCAGCAGGACTAGCGGAGCTTACGAGCAGTACTTC.

This clonotype has ten or more counts. The chain recombines TRBV7-2 with TRBJ2-7, with D possibly matching TRBD2 (6 bases). Between the trimmed V and J ends, which lost 4 bases and 2 bases, there was a span of 9 bases. The length of the CDR3 is 13 residues. Germline V gives CDR1 SGHTA, CDR2 FQGNSA. The CDR3 is CASSSRLAYEQYF. The CDR3 bases are TGTGCCAGCAGCTCGAGACTAGCCTACGAGCAGTACTTC.

V usage is TRBV2 and J usage is TRBJ2-5; 10 bases are a match to TRBD1. V dropped 9 bases and J dropped 8; count of bases not matched to a gene: 6. Germline V lookup: CDR1 SNHLY, CDR2 FYNNEI. The CDR3 spans 12 residues. The chain's CDR3 is CASTGTGATQYF. CDR3 bases: TGTGCCAGTACCGGGACAGGGGCCACCCAGTACTTC. Looking up the rest from reference TRBV2 and TRBJ2-5 gives the full variable domain: EPEVTQTPSHQVTQMGQEVILRCVPISNHLYFYWYRQILGQKVEFLVSFYNNEISEKSEIFDDQFSVERPDGSNFTLKIRSTKLEDSAMYFCASTGTGATQYFGPGTRLLVL.

The table lists this clonotype with a few counts. The V gene is TRBV20-1, the J gene TRBJ1-2; maybe TRBD1 (6 bases). The CDR3 length is 13 residues. CDR1 is DFQATT and CDR2 is SNEGSKA in the germline V gene (reference sequence). The V end lost 7 bases, the J end lost 8 bases, and 20 bases lay between the germline ends. CDR3 nucleotide sequence: TGCAGTGGTCAGAGCGGGGGGCGCAGGGGCTACACCTTC. The encoded protein is CSGQSGGRRGYTF.

This chain joins TRBV5-1 and TRBJ2-3, with D maybe TRBD2 (5 bases). V was pared by 3 bases and J by 4 bases, with 9 bases between. CDR3 length equals 13 residues. Germline CDR1 reads SGHRS; CDR2 reads YFSETQ. The CDR3 reads CASSSTTSDTQYF. Written as DNA, the CDR3 is TGCGCCAGCAGCTCGACTACCTCAGATACGCAGTATTTT.

This clonotype was picked up a small number of times. The chain has TRBV29-1 and TRBJ2-4; the D is unclear. CDR1 is SQVTM, CDR2 ANQGSEA, per germline. There are 12 residues in the CDR3. Trimming cost V 5 bases and J 0 bases, with 5 bases left between them. The CDR3: CSVLLAKNIQYF. CDR3 in DNA: TGCAGCGTTTTACTAGCCAAAAACATTCAGTACTTC.

This chain uses TRBV15 with TRBJ1-5; D uncertain. The germline CDR1 and CDR2 sequences are LNHNV and YYDKDF (reference sequence). The CDR3 runs 12 residues. V lost 2 bases and J lost 4, with 3 bases in between. In nucleotides, the CDR3 is TGTGCCACCAGCAGACATAATCAGCCCCAGCATTTT. Protein: CATSRHNQPQHF.

This clonotype was counted a few times. The germline gene is not matched at one end of the junction; a read error may be the cause. The chain joins TRBV3-1 to TRBJ2-1; TRBD2 matches at 8 bases. Per the germline V gene, CDR1 is LGHDT and CDR2 is YNNKEL (reference sequence). This CDR3 is built from 17 residues. The DNA for the CDR3 is TGTGCCAGCAGCCAAGAGCGGAGTAGCGGGGACCAAGAGACCCAGTGCTTC. Translated, it gives CASSQERSSGDQETQCF.